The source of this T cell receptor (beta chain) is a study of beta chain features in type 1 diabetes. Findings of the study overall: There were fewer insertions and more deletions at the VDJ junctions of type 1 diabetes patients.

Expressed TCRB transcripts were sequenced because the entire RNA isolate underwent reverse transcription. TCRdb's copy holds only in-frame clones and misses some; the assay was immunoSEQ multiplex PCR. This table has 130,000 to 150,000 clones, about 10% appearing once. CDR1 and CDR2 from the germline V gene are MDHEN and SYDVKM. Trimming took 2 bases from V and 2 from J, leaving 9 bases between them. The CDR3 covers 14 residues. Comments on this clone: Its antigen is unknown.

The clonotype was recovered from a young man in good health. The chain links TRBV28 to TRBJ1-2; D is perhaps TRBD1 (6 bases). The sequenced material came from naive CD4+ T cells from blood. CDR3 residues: CASSLGQINYGYTF. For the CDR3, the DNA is TGTGCCAGCAGTTTAGGACAGATAAACTATGGCTACACCTTC.